The clone carrying this TCR beta chain appeared a few times. Its antigen is not identified. The data were obtained in a study of CD8 T cells in ankylosing spondylitis. Study conclusions and caveats: Clones linked to disease were reported to show significant enrichment in matched ankylosing spondylitis synovial fluid. Researchers report that disease-linked clones proved CD8+ and relatively rare in peripheral blood. Ankylosing spondylitis blood appeared to carry a characteristic TCR beta motif of several highly homologous variants.

Molecular-barcoded quantitative 5'-RACE produced these TCR beta libraries. Via MiXCR, TCRdb re-called the 5' RACE reads, giving one row per CDR3 protein. The table records some 140,000 distinct CDR3 sequences, 6.5% to 8.5% of them present only once. Unmatched junction bases numbered 10, after V lost 8 bases and J lost 5 bases. CDR1 is MNHEY and CDR2 is SMNVEV in the germline V gene (reference sequence). The CDR3 is 14 amino acids. The source of this sequence is a male donor with ankylosing spondylitis. This chain connects TRBV27 to TRBJ2-3; 7 nucleotides line up with TRBD2. The sequenced sample was synovial fluid, either unsorted or a sorted T cell fraction (not recorded which). CDR3 in amino acids: CASGQRDLVDTQYF. In DNA form, the CDR3 reads TGTGCCAGCGGGCAGCGGGACCTAGTAGATACGCAGTATTTT.